Below, 13 T cell receptor beta chains from the same sample are listed, as sequenced in a study of cytomegalovirus exposure and HLA in healthy donors. Vbeta (60) and Jbeta (13) primers were used in the PCR. The assay was immunoSEQ multiplex PCR, and TCRdb's table has in-frame clones only and misses some. The sample has around 100,000 clones, 77% seen once. Sample: PBMCs. Receptors originate from a male donor in good health and CMV-seropositive.

The rearrangement joins TRBV28 to TRBJ1-2; D gene unclear. The V gene lost 8 bases and the J gene lost 2 bases, with 12 bases spanning the gap. CDR1 and CDR2 (germline): MDHEN, SYDVKM. The CDR3 contains 13 residues. Written as DNA, the CDR3 is TGTGCCAGCTTTATTGGTCAGAACTATGGCTACACCTTC. This codes for CASFIGQNYGYTF.

The rearrangement joins TRBV28 to TRBJ2-5; D is perhaps TRBD1 (5 bases). The CDR3 loop spans 13 amino acids. The ends were cut back, 3 bases at V and 3 bases at J, with 8 bases in the middle. Looked up from germline, CDR1 is MDHEN and CDR2 is SYDVKM. The CDR3 loop is CASSFAGKETQYF. CDR3 nucleotide sequence: TGTGCCAGCAGTTTTGCAGGGAAAGAGACCCAGTACTTC.

V gene TRBV10-3 combines with J gene TRBJ2-5, with 13 positions matching TRBD2. Germline V gene sequence: CDR1 ENHRY, CDR2 SYGVKD. The CDR3 covers 17 residues. Germline trimming cut 2 bases from V and 3 bases from J; bases unmatched to any gene: 6. Here the CDR3 DNA reads TGTGCCATCAGTGAGCCAGCCGGGACTAGCGGGGAAGAGACCCAGTACTTC. It translates to CAISEPAGTSGEETQYF.

This clone has only a few counts. The rearrangement uses TRBV28 and TRBJ2-3; possibly TRBD1 for D (5 bases). The V gene lost 5 bases and the J gene lost 4 bases, with 16 bases spanning the gap. The length of the CDR3 is 15 residues. CDR1 is MDHEN, CDR2 SYDVKM, per germline. CDR3 sequence: CASSALQDQADTQYF. CDR3 in DNA: TGTGCCAGCAGTGCGCTACAGGACCAGGCAGATACGCAGTATTTT.

There are a few counts of this clone. The chain recombines TRBV27 with TRBJ1-1; D is unresolved. The V gene lost 5 bases and the J gene lost 7 bases, with 8 bases spanning the gap. The CDR3 runs 11 residues. Looked up from germline, CDR1 is MNHEY and CDR2 is SMNVEV (reference sequence). The DNA for the CDR3 is TGTGCCAGCAGTGGTCCGGGTGAAGCTTTCTTT. It codes for CASSGPGEAFF.

J is TRBJ2-5 and V is TRBV19; TRBD2 matches 10 bases. The V and J ends lost 3 bases and 5 bases, in that order; junction bases with no gene match: 9. CDR1 LNHDA and CDR2 SQIVND come from the germline V gene (reference sequence). The CDR3 length is 16 residues. CDR3 DNA sequence: TGTGCCAGTAGTATTCGGCTAGCGGGAGAGTGGGAGACCCAGTACTTC. It specifies CASSIRLAGEWETQYF.

The gene calls are TRBV5-1 and TRBJ1-1, with D perhaps matching TRBD1 (6 bases). V was cut by 2 bases and J by 1 base, with 9 bases left in between. CDR1 SGHRS and CDR2 YFSETQ come from the germline V gene. This CDR3 contains 14 residues. CDR3 in DNA: TGCGCCAGCAGCTTCTTACAGGGGAACACTGAAGCTTTCTTT. Translated, it gives CASSFLQGNTEAFF.

CDR3 residues: CAISAASGRANTGELFF. DNA of the CDR3: TGTGCCATCAGTGCGGCTAGCGGGAGGGCAAACACCGGGGAGCTGTTTTTT. The V gene is TRBV10-3, the J gene TRBJ2-2; 12 bases agree with TRBD2. The V gene end was trimmed by 4 bases and the J gene end by 2 bases; junction bases not matched to a gene: 5. CDR1 and CDR2 (germline): ENHRY, SYGVKD. This CDR3 region has 17 residues.

This chain connects TRBV30 to TRBJ1-4; TRBD1 agrees at 8 bases. V trimming: 2 bases; J trimming: 3 bases; junction bases outside the gene matches: 5. Germline CDR1 and CDR2: GTSNPN and SVGIG (reference sequence). The CDR3 spans 15 residues. DNA for the CDR3: TGTGCCTGGAGTATGGGACAGGCGGCTAATGAAAAACTGTTTTTT. Translated: CAWSMGQAANEKLFF.

Only a few counts were recorded for this clone. The gene calls are TRBV13 and TRBJ2-5; D unclear. This CDR3 spans 14 amino acids. The germline V gene encodes CDR1 PRHDT and CDR2 FYEKMQ (reference sequence). The ends were cut back, 3 bases at V and 4 bases at J, with 12 bases in the middle. CDR3 region: CASSFSSSGETQYF. CDR3 sequence (DNA): TGTGCCAGCAGCTTTTCTTCTAGTGGAGAGACCCAGTACTTC. The whole variable domain, filled in from reference TRBV13 and TRBJ2-5, reads AAGVIQSPRHLIKEKRETATLKCYPIPRHDTVYWYQQGPGQDPQFLISFYEKMQSDKGSIPDRFSAQQFSDYHSELNMSSLELGDSALYFCASSFSSSGETQYFGPGTRLLVL.

V gene TRBV18 combines with J gene TRBJ1-1; tentative D call: TRBD1 (5 bases). Per the germline V gene, CDR1 is KGHSH and CDR2 is LQKENI. Trimming removed 1 base at V and 0 bases at J, with 15 bases between. CDR3 length: 17 amino acids. CDR3 protein: CASSPQLGLDMNTEAFF. The CDR3 nucleotides read TGTGCCAGCTCACCACAGCTGGGGCTCGACATGAACACTGAAGCTTTCTTT. Filled out from reference TRBV18 and TRBJ1-1, the complete variable domain reads NAGVMQNPRHLVRRRGQEARLRCSPMKGHSHVYWYRQLPEEGLKFMVYLQKENIIDESGMPKERFSAEFPKEGPSILRIQQVVRGDSAAYFCASSPQLGLDMNTEAFFGQGTRLTVV.

The chain uses TRBV6-5 and TRBJ1-1, with 7 bases matching TRBD1. Trimming took 3 bases from V and 1 from J; bases not matched to a gene: 5. The CDR3 is made up of 15 amino acids. CDR1 is MNHEY and CDR2 is SVGAGI in the germline V gene. CDR3 residues: CASSYFNRGNTEAFF. The CDR3 DNA follows: TGTGCCAGCAGTTATTTCAACAGGGGGAACACTGAAGCTTTCTTT.

The chain joins TRBV28 to TRBJ1-4, with D perhaps TRBD1 (6 bases). Trimming cost V 7 bases and J 7 bases, with 13 bases left between them. The CDR3 totals 13 residues. The V gene's germline CDR1 is MDHEN and CDR2 SYDVKM. The CDR3: CASIEQGTEKLFF. The CDR3 DNA reads as TGTGCCAGCATCGAACAGGGAACTGAAAAACTGTTTTTT.